Listed here is a single T cell receptor (beta chain). From germline, CDR1 is GTSNPN and CDR2 SVGIG (reference sequence). This CDR3 region has 14 residues. Trimming stripped 2 bases from V and 1 base from J, with 11 bases between. As processed by the authors: Estimated nucleated cell counts came from reference gene primer amplification. Here immunoSEQ multiplex PCR was the method, and the copy in TCRdb shows in-frame clones only, minus some. V and J calls and clone size are those listed in that table; D and trimming were worked out from the DNA. The sample shows under 300,000 clones, 75% to 90% of them seen only once. The data stem from a study of blood T cell repertoires in COVID-19. Study information: Samples taken during acute and convalescent COVID-19 were collected in the United States, Italy and Spain.

J is TRBJ1-2 and V is TRBV30; possible D gene TRBD1, 5 bases. This receptor was taken from a woman aged 40 to 50 who had recovered from COVID-19. The sequencing input was peripheral blood. DNA of the CDR3: TGTGCCTGGAGTCATCAGGGTAATAACTATGGCTACACCTTC. Its protein product is CAWSHQGNNYGYTF.